These 2 T cell receptor beta chains were all obtained from the same sample, sequenced in a study of blood T cell repertoires in COVID-19. Clones were sequenced by immunoSEQ multiplex PCR, and TCRdb holds only the in-frame ones, with some missing. The repertoire holds 120,000 or so clones, about 80% seen once, with more than 20% in the top ten. Material: peripheral blood. The source of these receptors is a human donor in a cohort sampled during active COVID-19.

This clone was seen a single time. The chain links TRBV3-1 (or the pseudogene TRBV3-2) to TRBJ1-1, with 11 positions matching TRBD1. Unmatched junction bases numbered 12, after V lost 4 bases and J lost 5 bases. Germline assignment: CDR1 LGHDT and CDR2 YNNKEL (reference sequence). This CDR3 has 17 residues. CDR3 nucleotides: TGTGCCAGCAGCCGGTATGGACAGGGGGCGAGTGGAACTGAAGCTTTCTTT. Amino acid sequence: CASSRYGQGASGTEAFF.

The V call is TRBV4-2, the J call TRBJ2-7; 12 bases align to TRBD2. The germline gives CDR1 LGHNA, CDR2 YNFKEQ. J was trimmed by 4 bases and V by 0 bases; bases with no gene match: 16. The CDR3 runs 20 residues. The CDR3 region is CASSQDGTSGRIGEGYEQYF. The CDR3 DNA sequence: TGTGCCAGCAGCCAAGATGGGACTAGCGGGCGAATAGGGGAGGGGTACGAGCAGTACTTC.